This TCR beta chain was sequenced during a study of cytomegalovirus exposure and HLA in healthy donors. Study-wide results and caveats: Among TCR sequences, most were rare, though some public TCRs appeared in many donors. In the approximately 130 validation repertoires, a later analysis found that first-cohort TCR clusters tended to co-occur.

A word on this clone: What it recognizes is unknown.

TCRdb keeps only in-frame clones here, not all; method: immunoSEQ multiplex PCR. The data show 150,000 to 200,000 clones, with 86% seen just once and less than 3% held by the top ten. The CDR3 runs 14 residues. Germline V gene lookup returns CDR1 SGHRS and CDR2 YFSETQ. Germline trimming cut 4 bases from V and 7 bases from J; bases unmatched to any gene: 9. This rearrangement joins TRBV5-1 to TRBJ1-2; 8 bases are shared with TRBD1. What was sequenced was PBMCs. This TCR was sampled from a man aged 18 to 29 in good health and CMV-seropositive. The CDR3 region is CASSPARGPGGYTF. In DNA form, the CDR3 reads TGCGCCAGCAGCCCCGCCAGGGGGCCGGGTGGCTACACCTTC. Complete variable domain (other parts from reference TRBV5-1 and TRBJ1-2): KAGVTQTPRYLIKTRGQQVTLSCSPISGHRSVSWYQQTPGQGLQFLFEYFSETQRNKGNFPGRFSGRQFSNSRSEMNVSTLELGDSALYLCASSPARGPGGYTFGSGTRLTVV.